The clone carrying this T cell receptor (beta chain) was observed many times. Its antigen is not identified. Trimming stripped 1 base from V and 2 bases from J, with 14 bases between. The CDR3 contains 16 residues. CDR1 and CDR2 from the germline V gene are MNHNS and SASEGT. These data originate in a study of early T cells in non-severe SARS-CoV-2 infection. Study-wide background: The sequenced material was bulk RNA from unsorted whole blood, and its chains were unpaired. Study-wide results and limits: There was a bias toward anti-spike CD8 responses in VDJdb matching, which missed private and CD4 specificities.

Individual cDNA molecules were tagged with unique molecular identifiers. In TCRdb, the 5' RACE reads were re-called with MiXCR into one record per CDR3 protein. The sample lists about 18,000 distinct CDR3 sequences; under 7.5% were seen once. The sequence came from an adult who was a healthcare worker with PCR-confirmed SARS-CoV-2 infection or an uninfected control (not recorded which). Sequencing was carried out using whole blood. The rearrangement uses TRBV6-1 and TRBJ2-5, with D perhaps assigned TRBD1 or TRBD2 (5 bases each). CDR3 in amino acids: CASSEVGQRTQETQYF. The CDR3 DNA reads as TGTGCCAGCAGTGAAGTCGGCCAGCGGACACAAGAGACCCAGTACTTC.